These 22 T cell receptor beta chains originate from one sample sequenced in a study of blood T cells in healthy people across ages. A second PCR of roughly 7 to 11 cycles used a sample-barcoded 5' primer and a J-beta primer mix. TCRdb re-called the 5' RACE reads through MiXCR, storing one row per CDR3 protein. The sample has around 1,700,000 distinct CDR3 sequences; approximately 30% are singletons. Sequenced input: blood. These receptors were obtained from a woman aged 25 to 39 in good health.

The count of this clonotype is one. The V call is TRBV6-1, the J call TRBJ2-7, with no clear D. Deletions cut 10 bases from V and 3 bases from J, with 13 bases between. Germline V CDR1 and CDR2: MNHNS, SASEGT. CDR3 length equals 12 residues. CDR3 region: CATQTTGYEQYF. In DNA form, the CDR3 reads TGTGCCACGCAGACGACCGGCTACGAGCAGTACTTC.

This clonotype was detected only a few times. The chain uses TRBV7-2 and TRBJ1-2; no clear D gene. The CDR3 has 16 residues. V lost 2 bases and J lost 2, with 15 bases in between. CDR1 is SGHTA and CDR2 is FQGNSA in the germline V gene. Here the CDR3 DNA reads TGTGCCAGCAGCTTATCTCTCCTGGCCGAGAACTATGGCTACACCTTC. It translates to CASSLSLLAENYGYTF. Filled out from reference TRBV7-2 and TRBJ1-2, the complete variable domain reads GAGVSQSPSNKVTEKGKDVELRCDPISGHTALYWYRQSLGQGLEFLIYFQGNSAPDKSGLPSDRFSAERTGGSVSTLTIQRTQQEDSAVYLCASSLSLLAENYGYTFGSGTRLTVV.

This clonotype was picked up a small number of times. A junction boundary mismatches the germline segment, possibly from a read error. The rearrangement links TRBV5-1 to TRBJ2-7; D not resolved. Germline CDR1 SGHRS, CDR2 YFSETQ. The CDR3 runs to 15 residues. The CDR3 protein is CARSLKWPGSYEQYF. CDR3 nucleotide sequence: TGCGCCAGAAGCTTAAAGTGGCCTGGCTCCTACGAGCAGTACTTC.

There are many counts of this clonotype. This chain connects TRBV12-3 or TRBV12-4 to TRBJ2-1; a weak D match, TRBD1 (8 bases). V shed 6 bases and J shed 2 bases, with 14 bases lying between them. The CDR3 spans 15 residues. The CDR3 protein is CASRGGTGTYNEQFF. The DNA of the CDR3 is TGTGCCAGCAGGGGGGGGACAGGCACCTACAATGAGCAGTTCTTC.

This clonotype occurred many times. The J gene is TRBJ2-7, the V gene TRBV10-3, with 11 bases aligning to TRBD2. The germline V gene has CDR1 ENHRY and CDR2 SYGVKD. There are 14 residues in the CDR3. V dropped 6 bases and J dropped 5; count of bases not matched to a gene: 6. The CDR3 is CAISLLAGEDEQYF. The CDR3 DNA is TGTGCCATCAGCCTACTAGCGGGAGAGGACGAGCAGTACTTC.

A few counts support this clonotype. The rearrangement joins TRBV2 to TRBJ2-3; the D gene is possibly TRBD1 (6 bases). CDR1 SNHLY and CDR2 FYNNEI come from the germline V gene. This CDR3 has 15 residues. The ends were cut back, 5 bases at V and 4 bases at J, with 16 bases in the middle. CDR3 in DNA: TGTGCCAGCAGTCTGGGGCTGGGGGCCCCAGATACGCAGTATTTT. Protein sequence: CASSLGLGAPDTQYF.

Notes on this clonotype: One end of the junction is discordant with germline, which a read error may explain. The rearrangement links TRBV7-6 to TRBJ2-1; 8 nucleotides match TRBD2. Germline values: CDR1 SGHVS, CDR2 FNYEAQ. This CDR3 is 20 amino acids long. The DNA for the CDR3 is TGTGCCGGCAGCTTAGGTCCCCAGCGGGGGCCCCAGATGTACTCCTACGAGCAGTTCTTC. It codes for CAGSLGPQRGPQMYSYEQFF.

The chain links TRBV4-2 to TRBJ2-4; 11 bases agree with TRBD2. The germline gives CDR1 LGHNA, CDR2 YNFKEQ. The CDR3 is made up of 17 amino acids. V gave up 4 bases and J gave up 4 bases; unmatched junction bases: 9. The CDR3 region has the DNA TGTGCCAGCAGCCTTCTGACTAGCGGGGAGTCAAAAAACATTCAGTACTTC. The encoded protein is CASSLLTSGESKNIQYF.

This clonotype was observed a few times. A read error may be the cause here, since a much bigger clone is one base away. The chain employs TRBV20-1 and TRBJ2-1, with 7 bases aligning to TRBD2. This CDR3 has 16 residues. After removal of 5 bases from V and 0 bases from J, the junction contained 10 bases not matched to a gene. Looked up from germline, CDR1 is DFQATT and CDR2 is SNEGSKA (reference sequence). The CDR3 DNA is TGCAGTGCTGCCCTAGCGGTGATAAGCTCCTACAATGAGCAGTTCTTC. Protein sequence: CSAALAVISSYNEQFF.

This clonotype showed up just a few times. This chain joins TRBV20-1 and TRBJ2-3; 11 bases are a match to TRBD2. CDR3 length equals 16 residues. V gave up 0 bases and J gave up 3 bases; unmatched junction bases: 5. The V gene's germline CDR1 is DFQATT and CDR2 SNEGSKA (reference sequence). CDR3 residues: CSARDPASGRTDTQYF. The CDR3 nucleotides are TGCAGTGCTAGAGATCCGGCTAGCGGGAGGACAGATACGCAGTATTTT.

V usage is TRBV7-2 and J usage is TRBJ2-7; D is uncertain. The J call may be mistaken, given a closer DNA end match to TRBJ2-5. There are 14 residues in the CDR3. Germline values: CDR1 SGHTA, CDR2 FQGNSA. In nucleotides, the CDR3 is TGTGCCAGCAGCTTAGGACAAGCCTCCGTGACCCAGTACTTC. Translation gives CASSLGQASVTQYF.

The chain is built from TRBV9 and TRBJ2-7; 15 bases agree with TRBD2. V trimming: 0 bases; J trimming: 4 bases; junction bases outside the gene matches: 5. Germline loops: CDR1 SGDLS, CDR2 YYNGEE. The CDR3 has 17 residues. The CDR3 protein is CASSVEGGTSGRYEQYF. CDR3 bases: TGTGCCAGCAGCGTAGAAGGTGGGACTAGCGGGAGGTACGAGCAGTACTTC.

The chain recombines TRBV3-1 with TRBJ2-5, with D tentatively TRBD1 (5 bases). Germline lookup yields CDR1 LGHDT and CDR2 YNNKEL (reference sequence). Trimming took 1 base from V and 1 from J, leaving 16 bases between them. The CDR3 runs to 17 residues. CDR3 DNA sequence: TGTGCCAGCAGCCAAGGATGGAAGGGGTCCGTCCAAGAGACCCAGTACTTC. It codes for CASSQGWKGSVQETQYF.

As to this clonotype: The junction and the germline gene differ at one end; a read error may be behind it. The rearrangement uses TRBV2 and TRBJ1-4; unclear D gene. Germline V gene sequence: CDR1 SNHLY, CDR2 FYNNEI. The CDR3 consists of 15 residues. The DNA for the CDR3 is TGTACCAGCAGAGTTCAGGCGGCGGCGGGCGAAAAACTGTTTTTT. This encodes CTSRVQAAAGEKLFF. Full variable domain (outside the CDR3, taken from reference TRBV2 and TRBJ1-4): EPEVTQTPSHQVTQMGQEVILRCVPISNHLYFYWYRQILGQKVEFLVSFYNNEISEKSEIFDDQFSVERPDGSNFTLKIRSTKLEDSAMYFCTSRVQAAAGEKLFFGSGTQLSVL.

This clonotype was counted between two and nine times. Here the CDR3 reads CASSTGTSGSGELFF. The CDR3, as DNA: TGTGCCAGCAGTACCGGGACTAGCGGGTCCGGGGAGCTGTTTTTT. The chain has TRBV27 and TRBJ2-2, with 12 bases matching TRBD2. The CDR3 consists of 15 residues. Germline loops: CDR1 MNHEY, CDR2 SMNVEV (reference sequence). Trimming took 5 bases from V and 6 from J; bases not matched to a gene: 4.

The DNA for the CDR3 is TGTGCCATCAGTCCGTCGTTCACTAGCGGGAGCGATGAGCAGTACTTC. Its protein is CAISPSFTSGSDEQYF. The rearrangement uses TRBV10-3 and TRBJ2-5; 11 bases agree with TRBD2. The CDR3 covers 16 residues. Germline trimming cut 5 bases from V and 11 bases from J; bases unmatched to any gene: 16. In germline, CDR1 is ENHRY, CDR2 SYGVKD.

This chain uses TRBV5-1 with TRBJ2-1; the D gene is possibly TRBD1 (6 bases). The CDR3 loop spans 15 amino acids. The germline CDR1 and CDR2 sequences are SGHRS and YFSETQ. Trimming shortened V by 1 base and J by 4 bases, and 12 bases separated the two germline ends. This chain's CDR3 is CASSLSTGPYNEQFF. The DNA for the CDR3 is TGCGCCAGCAGCTTGTCTACAGGGCCTTACAATGAGCAGTTCTTC.

About this clonotype: Germline is not matched at one junction end, which may reflect a read error. The gene calls are TRBV12-3 or TRBV12-4 and TRBJ1-4; TRBD1 aligns across 10 bases. CDR3 size: 15 residues. CDR3 nucleotides: TGTGCCAGCAGTCGACAGGGGGCAACTAATGAAAAACCGTTTTTT. This translates into CASSRQGATNEKPFF.

The CDR3 nucleotides are TGTGCCAGCAGCCCCGGACTAGCGGGGACTTTTTCCCTGGGGCAGTACTTC. Translation: CASSPGLAGTFSLGQYF. J is TRBJ2-5 and V is TRBV11-2; 12 bases line up with TRBD2. Germline CDR1 SGHAT, CDR2 FQNNGV. The CDR3 consists of 17 residues. Germline trimming cut 5 bases from V and 11 bases from J; bases unmatched to any gene: 18.

A single count supports this clonotype. A much more abundant neighbour one base away suggests this may be a read error. The CDR3 region has the DNA TGCGCCAGCAGCTTGGGCTTCGGGACCGACCGGTCTGGGGCCAACGTCCTGACTTTC. This translates into CASSLGFGTDRSGANVLTF. The J gene is TRBJ2-6, the V gene TRBV5-1; the D call may be TRBD1 or TRBD2 (5 bases each). Trimming removed 0 bases from V and 1 base from J, with 17 bases in between. Per the germline V gene, CDR1 is SGHRS and CDR2 is YFSETQ. This CDR3 is built from 19 residues.

This clonotype has more than one count but fewer than ten. The J gene is TRBJ2-5, the V gene TRBV12-3 or TRBV12-4; TRBD2 might be the D (6 bases). Trimming cost V 0 bases and J 5 bases, with 13 bases left between them. The CDR3 runs to 15 residues. Here the CDR3 reads CASSLALMAGETQYF. CDR3 in DNA: TGTGCCAGCAGTTTAGCGCTAATGGCGGGGGAGACCCAGTACTTC.

This clonotype was counted a few times. The chain is built from TRBV18 and TRBJ2-1, with 14 nucleotides matching TRBD2. In germline, CDR1 is KGHSH, CDR2 LQKENI. The trim removed 3 bases at V and 8 bases at J, leaving 3 bases unmatched. The CDR3 is 15 amino acids. The CDR3 DNA is TGTGCCAGCTCACCGGGACTAGCGGGAGCCTATGAGCAGTTCTTC. Amino acid sequence: CASSPGLAGAYEQFF.